What follows are 20 T cell receptor beta chains derived from one specimen sequenced in a study of cytomegalovirus exposure and HLA in healthy donors. PCR used 60 Vbeta primers and 13 Jbeta primers. TCRdb's copy holds only in-frame clones and misses some; the assay was immunoSEQ multiplex PCR. There are about 150,000 clones in the sample; just under 90% occur only once, and about 5.5% lies in the top ten. The sample was PBMCs. These receptors all come from a woman in her 30s in good health and CMV-seronegative.

The chain links TRBV6-5 to TRBJ1-2; 7 bases are shared with TRBD1. This CDR3 region has 14 residues. Germline CDR1 MNHEY, CDR2 SVGAGI. Losses at the gene ends were 4 bases for V and 5 bases for J; bases not matched to a gene: 7. The CDR3: CASSSADRPYGYTF. The CDR3 nucleotides read TGTGCCAGCAGTTCCGCGGACAGGCCGTATGGCTACACCTTC.

V usage is TRBV7-9 and J usage is TRBJ2-7; the match to TRBD1 covers 7 bases. CDR3 length: 16 residues. Germline V CDR1 and CDR2: SEHNR, FQNEAQ (reference sequence). Germline trimming cut 6 bases from V and 3 bases from J; bases unmatched to any gene: 14. As DNA, the CDR3 is TGTGCCAGCAGGTCGAGGCCCCGAGCAGGGGGCTACGAGCAGTACTTC. It yields the protein CASRSRPRAGGYEQYF. The variable domain in full, with the rest retrieved from reference TRBV7-9 and TRBJ2-7, is DTGVSQNPRHKITKRGQNVTFRCDPISEHNRLYWYRQTLGQGPEFLTYFQNEAQLEKSRLLSDRFSAERPKGSFSTLEIQRTEQGDSAMYLCASRSRPRAGGYEQYFGPGTRLTVT.

This sequence joins TRBV2 and TRBJ1-6; D gene unclear. CDR1 SNHLY and CDR2 FYNNEI come from the germline V gene. V was pared by 4 bases and J by 3 bases, with 10 bases between. This CDR3 spans 15 amino acids. This chain's CDR3 is CASSVRILYNSPLHF. The CDR3 DNA reads TGTGCCAGCAGTGTGCGGATTCTCTATAATTCACCCCTCCACTTT.

The chain links TRBV18 to TRBJ1-3; D remains ambiguous. Germline-derived CDR1 and CDR2 are KGHSH and LQKENI. The ends were cut back, 2 bases at V and 0 bases at J, with 14 bases in the middle. The CDR3 spans 17 residues. The CDR3 sequence is CASSPDSPAISGNTIYF. DNA for the CDR3: TGTGCCAGCTCACCAGATAGCCCCGCGATCTCTGGAAACACCATATATTTT.

The V call is TRBV5-6, the J call TRBJ2-5; a weak D match, TRBD1 (5 bases). The V gene lost 4 bases and the J gene lost 1 base, with 20 bases spanning the gap. The V gene's germline CDR1 is SGHDT and CDR2 YYEEEE. CDR3 length: 17 residues. CDR3 coding DNA: TGTGCCAGCAGCGCAGCTCTTTCGGGCAGGGCCCAAGAGACCCAGTACTTC. Amino acid sequence: CASSAALSGRAQETQYF.

V gene TRBV28 combines with J gene TRBJ1-5, with D unresolved. CDR3 size: 17 residues. Germline CDR1 reads MDHEN; CDR2 reads SYDVKM. V shed 7 bases and J shed 5 bases, with 24 bases lying between them. This CDR3 reads CASTIRLTPVVDQPQHF. The CDR3 region has the DNA TGTGCCAGCACCATTAGACTCACCCCAGTTGTTGATCAGCCCCAGCATTTT. Using reference TRBV28 and TRBJ1-5 for the parts outside the CDR3, the full variable domain is DVKVTQSSRYLVKRTGEKVFLECVQDMDHENMFWYRQDPGLGLRLIYFSYDVKMKEKGDIPEGYSVSREKKERFSLILESASTNQTSMYLCASTIRLTPVVDQPQHFGDGTRLSIL.

J is TRBJ1-6 and V is TRBV18; D is ambiguous. This CDR3 has 13 amino acids. Germline values: CDR1 KGHSH, CDR2 LQKENI. The V end was cut by 3 bases, the J end by 14 bases, with 14 bases between. The CDR3 DNA reads as TGTGCCAGCTCACCGACGGAGGAGGGTGCCCTCCACTTT. It translates to CASSPTEEGALHF.

This clone was counted a few times. J is TRBJ1-5 and V is TRBV6-4; D is unclear. The germline V gene encodes CDR1 MRHNA and CDR2 SNTAGT. CDR3 length: 15 amino acids. V was trimmed by 4 bases and J by 1 base, leaving 11 bases between them. CDR3 in DNA: TGTGCCAGCAGTGCCGTGACTGGGAGCAATCAGCCCCAGCATTTT. It translates to CASSAVTGSNQPQHF.

V and J are TRBV28 and TRBJ1-4, with 8 bases that match TRBD1. V dropped 2 bases and J dropped 2; count of bases not matched to a gene: 10. Germline V gene data show CDR1 as MDHEN and CDR2 as SYDVKM. The CDR3 length is 18 residues. Here the CDR3 reads CASSLPGQGGPTNEKLFF. The CDR3 DNA reads as TGTGCCAGCAGTTTACCCGGACAGGGAGGACCGACTAATGAAAAACTGTTTTTT.

The V call is TRBV7-8, the J call TRBJ2-1, with TRBD1 matching over 7 bases. J gave up 0 bases and V 8 bases, and 16 bases lay outside the gene matches. The CDR3 contains 18 residues. CDR1 is SGHVS, CDR2 FQNEAQ, per germline. The CDR3 sequence is CASGDRVASGSSYNEQFF. The CDR3, as DNA: TGTGCCAGCGGTGACAGGGTCGCCTCGGGGAGCTCCTACAATGAGCAGTTCTTC.

The table lists this clone with a few counts. The rearrangement joins TRBV6-5 to TRBJ1-2; 12 bases are shared with TRBD1. Germline V gives CDR1 MNHEY, CDR2 SVGAGI. J lost 7 bases, V lost 8 bases, and 5 bases had no gene match. The CDR3 consists of 13 residues. In nucleotides, the CDR3 is TGTGCCAGCGGGAGGGACAGGGGGCTTGGCTACACCTTC. This codes for CASGRDRGLGYTF.

This clone was seen a handful of times. J is TRBJ2-5 and V is TRBV6-5; possible D gene TRBD2, 6 bases. This CDR3 spans 13 amino acids. Trimming stripped 5 bases from V and 5 bases from J, with 12 bases between. Germline CDR1 reads MNHEY; CDR2 reads SVGAGI. CDR3 amino acids: CASSGRLGETQYF. The DNA of the CDR3 is TGTGCCAGCAGTGGGAGGCTTGGGGAGACCCAGTACTTC.

The chain has TRBV18 and TRBJ1-4; TRBD1 aligns across 10 bases. In germline, CDR1 is KGHSH, CDR2 LQKENI. Trimming removed 3 bases from V and 5 bases from J; junction bases left unmatched: 0. There are 14 residues in the CDR3. CDR3: CASSPGQGNEKLFF. The CDR3 DNA is TGTGCCAGCTCACCGGGACAGGGGAATGAAAAACTGTTTTTT.

The chain uses TRBV6-1 and TRBJ2-7; TRBD2 matches at 7 bases. This CDR3 is 15 amino acids long. V dropped 7 bases and J dropped 4; count of bases not matched to a gene: 13. From germline, CDR1 is MNHNS and CDR2 SASEGT. Here the CDR3 DNA reads TGTGCCAGCAAACGGCTCCGGGAGGTATCTTACGAGCAGTACTTC. Translating it yields CASKRLREVSYEQYF.

This chain connects TRBV21-1 to TRBJ2-7; no check of the table's D call, TRBD2, against the DNA was made. TRBV21-1 represents a pseudogene. The CDR3 has 13 residues. The CDR3 here is CASSLMGAYEQYF. CDR3 nucleotides: TGTGCCAGCAGCCTTATGGGAGCCTACGAGCAGTACTTC.

This clone was seen a single time. The chain employs TRBV19 and TRBJ1-5; D unclear. This CDR3 has 11 amino acids. Germline-derived CDR1 and CDR2 are LNHDA and SQIVND (reference sequence). Trimming left V 5 bases short and J 11 bases short, with 10 bases between. CDR3 loop: CASSEGTAQHF. CDR3 bases: TGTGCCAGTAGTGAGGGCACGGCCCAGCATTTT.

In the case of this clone: This sample also contains other DNA sequences that code for the same CDR3. The chain combines TRBV27 with TRBJ1-3; D perhaps matches TRBD1 (5 bases). This CDR3 contains 14 residues. Per germline, CDR1 MNHEY and CDR2 SMNVEV (reference sequence). V was cut by 2 bases and J by 2 bases, with 7 bases left in between. CDR3 sequence: CASSLRGTGNTIYF. The CDR3 DNA sequence: TGTGCCAGCAGTTTACGGGGGACTGGAAACACCATATATTTT.

This clone was recorded only once. The chain recombines TRBV27 with TRBJ1-2; TRBD1 matches 10 bases. The CDR3 is made up of 16 amino acids. V lost 9 bases, J lost 2 bases, and 12 bases stayed unmatched. Per the germline V gene, CDR1 is MNHEY and CDR2 is SMNVEV (reference sequence). The CDR3 here is CARPIKRQGANYGYTF. CDR3 coding DNA: TGTGCCAGACCGATTAAAAGACAGGGGGCGAACTATGGCTACACCTTC.

This chain joins TRBV28 and TRBJ1-2, with 8 bases aligning to TRBD1. In germline, CDR1 is MDHEN, CDR2 SYDVKM. V lost 11 bases to trimming and J lost 8 bases; unmatched junction nucleotides: 25. There are 17 residues in the CDR3. The DNA of the CDR3 is TGTGCCTGCCGCCGAACTTTTTGGGTGACAGGGGTTAAGGGCTACACCTTC. This codes for CACRRTFWVTGVKGYTF.

V is TRBV7-2 and J is TRBJ1-4, with TRBD1 matching over 9 bases. Germline CDR1 and CDR2: SGHTA and FQGNSA. V lost 5 bases, J lost 10 bases, and 5 bases stayed unmatched. The CDR3 runs 13 residues. This CDR3 is CASSVGQGGKLFF. The CDR3 DNA reads TGTGCCAGCAGCGTGGGACAGGGCGGAAAACTGTTTTTT.